The source of this T cell receptor beta chain is a study of blood T cells in healthy people across ages. Study-wide findings and caveats: Estimates of total diversity, which came from one million sequenced T cells, were considered to be underestimates.

Concerning this clonotype itself: Its antigen is not identified.

Germline V lookup: CDR1 SGHAT, CDR2 FQNNGV. There are 14 residues in the CDR3. Trimming removed 0 bases from V and 3 bases from J, with 9 bases in between. The use of a sample-barcoded 5' primer and a J-beta primer mix characterized a second PCR of about 6 to 12 cycles. Each cDNA was tagged by a template-switch adaptor containing 12 random nucleotides. There were at least 3 million CDR3-containing paired-end reads obtained from each sample. Via MiXCR, TCRdb re-called the 5' RACE reads, giving one row per CDR3 protein. The sample contains about 1.4 million distinct CDR3 sequences, roughly 60% of which appear only once.

The TCR originated in a man between 18 and 29 years old in good health. V and J are TRBV11-2 and TRBJ2-7; D is undetermined. The sequencing sample was made of blood. In nucleotides, the CDR3 is TGTGCCAGCAGCTTAGAATCAGAGTTCTACGAGCAGTACTTC. Amino acids: CASSLESEFYEQYF.